The present T cell receptor (beta chain) was sequenced within a study of glioma-infiltrating T cells after dendritic cell vaccination. This CDR3 spans 16 amino acids. TCRdb's table, derived via immunoSEQ multiplex PCR, lists solely in-frame clones and lacks some. The data hold tens of thousands of clones, with approximately 84% observed a single time. With regard to this clone: Its antigen is undetermined.

Findings of the study overall: Few patients contributed both blood and tumor specimens. Estimated pretreatment TIL content predicted outcome after dendritic cell vaccination.

The chain links TRBV21-1 to TRBJ1-1; the table's TRBD1 call for D was not verified on the DNA. TRBV21-1 corresponds to a pseudogene. The source material was blood, sampled before dendritic cell vaccination. The source of this sequence is a human donor with glioblastoma. CDR3 in amino acids: CASSLTGHEVSTEAFF. CDR3 bases: TGTGCCAGCAGCCTAACCGGACACGAAGTGAGCACTGAAGCTTTCTTT.